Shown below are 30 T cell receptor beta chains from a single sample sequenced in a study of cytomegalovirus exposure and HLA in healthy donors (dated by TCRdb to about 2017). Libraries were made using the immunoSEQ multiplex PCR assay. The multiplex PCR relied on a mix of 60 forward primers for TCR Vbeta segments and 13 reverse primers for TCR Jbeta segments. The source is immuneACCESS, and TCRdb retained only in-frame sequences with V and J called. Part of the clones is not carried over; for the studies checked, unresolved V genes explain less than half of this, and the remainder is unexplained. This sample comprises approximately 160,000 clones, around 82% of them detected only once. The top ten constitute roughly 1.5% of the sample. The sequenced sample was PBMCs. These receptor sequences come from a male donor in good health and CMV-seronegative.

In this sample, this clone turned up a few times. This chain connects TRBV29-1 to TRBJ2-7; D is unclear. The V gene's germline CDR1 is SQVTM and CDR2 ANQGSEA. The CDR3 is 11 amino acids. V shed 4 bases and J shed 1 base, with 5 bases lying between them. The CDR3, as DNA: TGCAGCGTTGCGTTTTCCTACGAGCAGTACTTC. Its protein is CSVAFSYEQYF.

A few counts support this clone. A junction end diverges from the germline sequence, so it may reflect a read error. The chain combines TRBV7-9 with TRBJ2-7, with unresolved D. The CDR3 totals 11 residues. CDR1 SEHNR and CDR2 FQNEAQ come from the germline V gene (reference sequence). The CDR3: CSSSPGSEQYF. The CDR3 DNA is TGTTCCAGCAGCCCCGGGTCCGAGCAGTACTTC. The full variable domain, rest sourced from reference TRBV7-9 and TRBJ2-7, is DTGVSQNPRHKITKRGQNVTFRCDPISEHNRLYWYRQTLGQGPEFLTYFQNEAQLEKSRLLSDRFSAERPKGSFSTLEIQRTEQGDSAMYLCSSSPGSEQYFGPGTRLTVT.

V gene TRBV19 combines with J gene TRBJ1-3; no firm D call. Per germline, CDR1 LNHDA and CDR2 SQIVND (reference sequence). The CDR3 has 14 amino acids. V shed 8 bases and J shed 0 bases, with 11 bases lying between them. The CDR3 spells CASAGVGSGNTIYF. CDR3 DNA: TGTGCCAGTGCCGGGGTGGGCTCTGGAAACACCATATATTTT.

CDR3 region: CASSGGDGGYTF. The CDR3 nucleotides read TGTGCCAGCAGTGGAGGGGACGGGGGCTACACCTTC. V is TRBV6-5 and J is TRBJ1-2, with D perhaps TRBD1 (5 bases). There are 12 residues in the CDR3. The germline CDR1 and CDR2 sequences are MNHEY and SVGAGI. Trimming took off 5 bases at V and 8 bases at J, with 12 bases between the two ends.

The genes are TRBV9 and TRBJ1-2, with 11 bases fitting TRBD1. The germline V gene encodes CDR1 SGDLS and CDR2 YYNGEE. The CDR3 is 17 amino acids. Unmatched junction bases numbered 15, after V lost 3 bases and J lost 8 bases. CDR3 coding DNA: TGTGCCAGCAGCGACGGGGACAGGGGGGTTGGGAGTTGGGGCTACACCTTC. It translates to CASSDGDRGVGSWGYTF.

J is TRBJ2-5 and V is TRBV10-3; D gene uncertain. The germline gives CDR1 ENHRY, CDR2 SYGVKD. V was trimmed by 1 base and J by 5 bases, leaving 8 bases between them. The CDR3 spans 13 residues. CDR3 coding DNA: TGTGCCATCAGTGAGTTTCGGTTGGAGACCCAGTACTTC. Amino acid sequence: CAISEFRLETQYF.

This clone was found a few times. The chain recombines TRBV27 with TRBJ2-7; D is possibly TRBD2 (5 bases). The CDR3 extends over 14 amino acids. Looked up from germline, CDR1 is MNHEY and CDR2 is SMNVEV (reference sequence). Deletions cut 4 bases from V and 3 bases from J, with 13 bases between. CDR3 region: CASSSLVGIYEQYF. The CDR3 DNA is TGTGCCAGCAGTTCTTTGGTCGGGATCTACGAGCAGTACTTC.

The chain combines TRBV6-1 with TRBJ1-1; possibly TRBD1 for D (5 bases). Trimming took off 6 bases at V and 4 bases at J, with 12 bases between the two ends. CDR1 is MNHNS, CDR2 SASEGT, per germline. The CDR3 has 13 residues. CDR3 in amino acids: CASSRDWTTEAFF. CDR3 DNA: TGTGCCAGCAGCAGGGATTGGACCACTGAAGCTTTCTTT.

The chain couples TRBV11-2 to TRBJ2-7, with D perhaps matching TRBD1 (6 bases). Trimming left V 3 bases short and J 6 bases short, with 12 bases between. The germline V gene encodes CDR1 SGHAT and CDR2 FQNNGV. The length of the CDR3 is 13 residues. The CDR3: CASSFGTSREQYF. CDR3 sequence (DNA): TGTGCCAGCAGCTTTGGGACAAGTCGCGAGCAGTACTTC.

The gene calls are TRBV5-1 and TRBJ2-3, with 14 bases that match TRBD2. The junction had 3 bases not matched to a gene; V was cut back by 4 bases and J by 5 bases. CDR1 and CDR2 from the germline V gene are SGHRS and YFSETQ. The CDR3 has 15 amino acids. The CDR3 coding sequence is TGCGCCAGCAGCATAGGACTAGCGGGGGGAGATACGCAGTATTTT. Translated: CASSIGLAGGDTQYF.

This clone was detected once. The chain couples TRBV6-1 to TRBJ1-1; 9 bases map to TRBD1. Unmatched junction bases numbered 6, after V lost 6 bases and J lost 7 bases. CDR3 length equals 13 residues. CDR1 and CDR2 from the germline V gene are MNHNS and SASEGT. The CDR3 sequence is CASSGQGIGEAFF. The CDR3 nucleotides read TGTGCCAGCAGCGGACAGGGGATCGGTGAAGCTTTCTTT.

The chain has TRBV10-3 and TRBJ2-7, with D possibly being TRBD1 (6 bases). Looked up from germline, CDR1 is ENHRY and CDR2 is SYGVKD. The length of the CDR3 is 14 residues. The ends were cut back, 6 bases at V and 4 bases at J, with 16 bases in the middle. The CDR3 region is CAIRGAVGAYEQYF. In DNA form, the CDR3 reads TGTGCCATCAGGGGGGCAGTAGGGGCGTACGAGCAGTACTTC.

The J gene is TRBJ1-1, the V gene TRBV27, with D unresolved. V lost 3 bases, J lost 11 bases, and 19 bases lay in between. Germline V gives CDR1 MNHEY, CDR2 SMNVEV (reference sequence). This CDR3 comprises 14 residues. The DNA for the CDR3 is TGTGCCAGCAGTTTGTCCCGGGGAGGTGGTGGGGCTTTCTTT. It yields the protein CASSLSRGGGGAFF.

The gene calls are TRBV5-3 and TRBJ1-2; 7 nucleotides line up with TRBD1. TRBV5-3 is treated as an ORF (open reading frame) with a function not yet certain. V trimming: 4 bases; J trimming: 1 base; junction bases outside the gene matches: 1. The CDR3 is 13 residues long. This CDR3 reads CARSRQGNYGYTF. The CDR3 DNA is TGTGCCAGAAGCCGACAGGGTAACTATGGCTACACCTTC.

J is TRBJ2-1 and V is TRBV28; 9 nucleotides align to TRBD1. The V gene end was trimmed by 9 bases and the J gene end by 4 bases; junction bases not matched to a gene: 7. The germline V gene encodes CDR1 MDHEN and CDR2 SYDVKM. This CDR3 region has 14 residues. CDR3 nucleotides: TGTGCCAGTTACACGGGACAGGGTTACAATGAGCAGTTCTTC. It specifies CASYTGQGYNEQFF.

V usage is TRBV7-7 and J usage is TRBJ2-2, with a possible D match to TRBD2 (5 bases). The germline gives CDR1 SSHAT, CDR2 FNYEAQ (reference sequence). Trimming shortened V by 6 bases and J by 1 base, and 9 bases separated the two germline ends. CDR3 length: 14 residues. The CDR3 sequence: CASSAGGNTGELFF. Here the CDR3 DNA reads TGTGCCAGCAGTGCCGGAGGGAACACCGGGGAGCTGTTTTTT.

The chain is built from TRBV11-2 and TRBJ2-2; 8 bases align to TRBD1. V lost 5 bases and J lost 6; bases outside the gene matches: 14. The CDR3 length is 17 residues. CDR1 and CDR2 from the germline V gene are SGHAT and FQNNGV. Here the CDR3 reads CASSPRQGTSSAGELFF. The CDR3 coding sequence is TGTGCCAGCAGCCCCCGACAGGGGACCTCTTCGGCCGGGGAGCTGTTTTTT.

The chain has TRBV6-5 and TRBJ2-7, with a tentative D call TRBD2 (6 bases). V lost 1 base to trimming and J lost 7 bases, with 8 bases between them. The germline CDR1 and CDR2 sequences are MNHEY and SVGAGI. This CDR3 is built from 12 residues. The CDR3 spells CASSYLGGEQYF. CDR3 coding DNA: TGTGCCAGCAGTTACTTGGGGGGAGAGCAGTACTTC.

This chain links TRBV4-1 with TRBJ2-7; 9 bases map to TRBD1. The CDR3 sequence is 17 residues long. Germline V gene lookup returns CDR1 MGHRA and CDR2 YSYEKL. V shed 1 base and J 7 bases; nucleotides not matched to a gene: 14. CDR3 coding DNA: TGCGCCAGCAGCCAAGTTTTGACCGGGACAGGGACTGGGGAGCAGTACTTC. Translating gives CASSQVLTGTGTGEQYF.

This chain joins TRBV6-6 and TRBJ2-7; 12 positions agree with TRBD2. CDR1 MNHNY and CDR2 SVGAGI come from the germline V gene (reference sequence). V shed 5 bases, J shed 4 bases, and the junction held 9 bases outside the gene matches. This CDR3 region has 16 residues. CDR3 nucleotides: TGTGCCAGCAGTCTAGGCCTAGCGGGAGGGCAGTACGAGCAGTACTTC. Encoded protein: CASSLGLAGGQYEQYF.

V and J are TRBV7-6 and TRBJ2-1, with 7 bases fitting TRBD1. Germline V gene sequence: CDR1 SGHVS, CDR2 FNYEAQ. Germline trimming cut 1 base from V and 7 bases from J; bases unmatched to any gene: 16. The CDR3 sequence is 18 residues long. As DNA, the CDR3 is TGTGCCAGCAGCTTAGAAGGGGGCAGGGCAATTATCGGTAATGAGCAGTTCTTC. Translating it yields CASSLEGGRAIIGNEQFF. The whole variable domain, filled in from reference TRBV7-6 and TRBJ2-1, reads GAGVSQSPRYKVTKRGQDVALRCDPISGHVSLYWYRQALGQGPEFLTYFNYEAQQDKSGLPNDRFSAERPEGSISTLTIQRTEQRDSAMYRCASSLEGGRAIIGNEQFFGPGTRLTVL.

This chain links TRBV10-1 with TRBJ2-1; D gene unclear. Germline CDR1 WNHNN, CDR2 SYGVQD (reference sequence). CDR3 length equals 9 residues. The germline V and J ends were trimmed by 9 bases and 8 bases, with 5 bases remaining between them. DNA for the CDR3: TGCGCCAGAACGGATGAGCAGTTCTTC. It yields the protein CARTDEQFF.

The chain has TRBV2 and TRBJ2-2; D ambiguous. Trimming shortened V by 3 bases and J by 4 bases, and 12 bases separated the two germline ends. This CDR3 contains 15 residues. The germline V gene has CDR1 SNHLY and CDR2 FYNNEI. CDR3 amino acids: CASSEQAVPTGELFF. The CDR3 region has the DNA TGTGCCAGCAGTGAGCAGGCAGTCCCCACCGGGGAGCTGTTTTTT. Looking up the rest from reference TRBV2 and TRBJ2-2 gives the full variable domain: EPEVTQTPSHQVTQMGQEVILRCVPISNHLYFYWYRQILGQKVEFLVSFYNNEISEKSEIFDDQFSVERPDGSNFTLKIRSTKLEDSAMYFCASSEQAVPTGELFFGEGSRLTVL.

The CDR3 spells CATLWRDRAFF. DNA for the CDR3: TGTGCCACCCTATGGAGGGATAGGGCTTTCTTT. The V call is TRBV19, the J call TRBJ1-1; D gene uncertain. V was clipped by 10 bases and J by 11 bases, with 17 bases between them. The CDR3 contains 11 residues. The V gene's germline CDR1 is LNHDA and CDR2 SQIVND (reference sequence). The variable domain in full, with the rest retrieved from reference TRBV19 and TRBJ1-1, is DGGITQSPKYLFRKEGQNVTLSCEQNLNHDAMYWYRQDPGQGLRLIYYSQIVNDFQKGDIAEGYSVSREKKESFPLTVTSAQKNPTAFYLCATLWRDRAFFGQGTRLTVV.

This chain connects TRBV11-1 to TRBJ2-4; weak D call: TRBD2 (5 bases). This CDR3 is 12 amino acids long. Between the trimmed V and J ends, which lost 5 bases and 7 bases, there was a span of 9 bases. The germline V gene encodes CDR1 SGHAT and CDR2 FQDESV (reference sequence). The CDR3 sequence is CASSTRGNIQYF. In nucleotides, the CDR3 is TGTGCCAGCAGCACCCGAGGGAACATTCAGTACTTC.

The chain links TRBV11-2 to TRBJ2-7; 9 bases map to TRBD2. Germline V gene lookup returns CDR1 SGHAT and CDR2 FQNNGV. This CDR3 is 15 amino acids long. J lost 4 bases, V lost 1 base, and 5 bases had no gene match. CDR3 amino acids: CASSLGAGGLYEQYF. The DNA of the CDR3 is TGTGCCAGCAGCTTAGGGGCGGGGGGGCTGTACGAGCAGTACTTC.

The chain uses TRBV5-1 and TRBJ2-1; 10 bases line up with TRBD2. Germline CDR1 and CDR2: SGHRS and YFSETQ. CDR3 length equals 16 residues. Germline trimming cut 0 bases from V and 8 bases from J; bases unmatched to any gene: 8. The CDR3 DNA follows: TGCGCCAGCAGCTTGGCCCAGCGGGGGGGCCCGTATGAGCAGTTCTTC. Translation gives CASSLAQRGGPYEQFF.

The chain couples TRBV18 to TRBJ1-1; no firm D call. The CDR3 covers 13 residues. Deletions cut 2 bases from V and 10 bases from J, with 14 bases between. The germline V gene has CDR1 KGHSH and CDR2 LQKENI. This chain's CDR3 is CASSPDPMGVAFF. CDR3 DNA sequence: TGTGCCAGCTCACCAGACCCTATGGGAGTAGCTTTCTTT.

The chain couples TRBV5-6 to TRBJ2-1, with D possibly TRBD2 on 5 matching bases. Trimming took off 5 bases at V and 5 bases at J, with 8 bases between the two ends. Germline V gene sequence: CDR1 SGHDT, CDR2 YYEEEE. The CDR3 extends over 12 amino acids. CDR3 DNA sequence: TGTGCCAGCAGGGGGAGAGACAATGAGCAGTTCTTC. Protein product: CASRGRDNEQFF.

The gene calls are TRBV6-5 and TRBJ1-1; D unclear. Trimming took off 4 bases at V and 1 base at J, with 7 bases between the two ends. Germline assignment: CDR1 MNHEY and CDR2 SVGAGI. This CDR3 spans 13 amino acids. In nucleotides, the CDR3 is TGTGCCAGCAGTTCCGAGAGGAACACTGAAGCTTTCTTT. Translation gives CASSSERNTEAFF.